The present T cell receptor beta chain was sequenced within a study of identical twins. Via MiXCR, TCRdb re-called the 5' RACE reads, giving one row per CDR3 protein. The table lists over 200,000 distinct CDR3 sequences, 6.5% to 8% of them singletons. The same data also went into a second study, on T cells expressing NK-cell markers. That paper adds: The authors restricted sorting to alpha-beta TCR T cells with an anti-gamma-delta TCR antibody in several experiments.

This TCR derives from a woman in her late teens or twenties in good health. Material for sequencing was CD8+ T cells sorted from blood.

The CDR3: CASSLHRGLYEQYF. CDR3 sequence (DNA): TGTGCCAGCAGCCTACACCGGGGTCTCTACGAGCAGTACTTC. This chain links TRBV7-2 with TRBJ2-7; the D gene is possibly TRBD2 (5 bases). CDR3 length: 14 amino acids. CDR1 is SGHTA and CDR2 is FQGNSA in the germline V gene. The V end was cut by 5 bases, the J end by 3 bases, with 14 bases between.